Sequencing of this T cell receptor beta chain was carried out in a study of cytomegalovirus exposure and HLA in healthy donors. Study results and caveats: Roughly even sequencing depth across donors was the assumption behind the presence/absence analyses. Sequencing probably produced one cluster of sequence variants that were highly shared.

PCR employed 60 Vbeta and 13 Jbeta primers. Measured with immunoSEQ multiplex PCR; TCRdb has only the in-frame clones, and not every one. The table shows over 100,000 clones, with about 72% occurring only once. This clone appeared a few times. The antigen is not known. The CDR3 consists of 12 residues. Between the trimmed V and J ends, which lost 0 bases and 7 bases, there was a span of 6 bases. The germline V gene has CDR1 MGHRA and CDR2 YSYEKL. Whereas donors were nominally healthy upon sampling, unrecorded immune exposures were probable. This TCR was recovered from a female donor in good health and CMV-seronegative. The chain links TRBV4-1 to TRBJ1-1; the D gene is possibly TRBD1 (5 bases). The material sequenced was PBMCs. CDR3 nucleotide sequence: TGCGCCAGCAGCCAAGATAGGGGTGAAGCTTTCTTT. This sequence encodes CASSQDRGEAFF.